This paragraph covers one TCR beta chain sequence. This entry is derived from a study of regulatory T cells in long-lasting Graves disease. V dropped 1 base and J dropped 8 bases, with 15 bases sitting between them. Per germline, CDR1 MGHDK and CDR2 SYGVNS. The CDR3 is 15 residues long. Time point described: persistent/refractory GD, antithyroid drugs over 5 years with positive TRAb. The TCR library was made from RNA that had been extracted from PBMCs in TRIzol. Researchers made TCR beta libraries by using iRepertoire HTBI primers and running Arm-PCR on CDR3 regions. TCRdb re-analysed the multiplex PCR reads in MiXCR, keeping a single row per CDR3 protein. Counted here are approximately 690,000 distinct CDR3 sequences, around 30% occurring once; the ten biggest clones make up about 42%.

This clonotype originated in a female donor with Graves disease. This specimen consisted of peripheral blood mononuclear cells (PBMCs), obtained when the disease was refractory, from a patient treated with antithyroid drugs. The chain links TRBV25-1 to TRBJ2-4; D is possibly TRBD2 (6 bases). CDR3 loop: CASSESGVGSDIQYF. DNA of the CDR3: TGTGCCAGCAGTGAATCGGGGGTAGGGAGCGACATTCAGTACTTC.